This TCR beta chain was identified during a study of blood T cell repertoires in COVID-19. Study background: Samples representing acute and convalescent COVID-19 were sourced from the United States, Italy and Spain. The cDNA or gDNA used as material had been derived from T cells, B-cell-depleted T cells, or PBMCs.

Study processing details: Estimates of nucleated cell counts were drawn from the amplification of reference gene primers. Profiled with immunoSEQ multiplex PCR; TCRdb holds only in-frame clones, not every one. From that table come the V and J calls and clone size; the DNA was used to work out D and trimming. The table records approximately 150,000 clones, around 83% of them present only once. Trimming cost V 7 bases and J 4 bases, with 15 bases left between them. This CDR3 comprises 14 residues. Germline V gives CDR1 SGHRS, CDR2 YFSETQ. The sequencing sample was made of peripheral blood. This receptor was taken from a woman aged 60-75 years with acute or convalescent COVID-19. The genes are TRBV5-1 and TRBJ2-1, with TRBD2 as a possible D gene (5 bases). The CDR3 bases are TGCGCCAGCTACTCGCACGGGAAATACAATGAGCAGTTCTTC. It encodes CASYSHGKYNEQFF. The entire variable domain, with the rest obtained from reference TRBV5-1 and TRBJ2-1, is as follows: KAGVTQTPRYLIKTRGQQVTLSCSPISGHRSVSWYQQTPGQGLQFLFEYFSETQRNKGNFPGRFSGRQFSNSRSEMNVSTLELGDSALYLCASYSHGKYNEQFFGPGTRLTVL.